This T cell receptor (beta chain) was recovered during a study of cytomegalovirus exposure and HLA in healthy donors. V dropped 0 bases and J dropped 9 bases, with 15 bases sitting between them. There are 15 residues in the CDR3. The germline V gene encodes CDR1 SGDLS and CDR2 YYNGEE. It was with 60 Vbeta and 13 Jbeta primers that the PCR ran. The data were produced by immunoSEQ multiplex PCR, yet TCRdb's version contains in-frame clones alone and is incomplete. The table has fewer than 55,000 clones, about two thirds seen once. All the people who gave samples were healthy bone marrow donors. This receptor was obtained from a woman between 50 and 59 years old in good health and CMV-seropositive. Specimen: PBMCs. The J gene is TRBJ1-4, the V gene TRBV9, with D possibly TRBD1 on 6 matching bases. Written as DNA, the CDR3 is TGTGCCAGCAGCGTAGCGGAGTCAAGGGGGAAAAAACTGTTTTTT. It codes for CASSVAESRGKKLFF.